This entry describes one T cell receptor (beta chain). The target of this receptor is not known. No base-level quality is on record; no much larger clone is a single base apart. The sample's treatment or condition label, decoded: 15 to 20 received Ad26.COV2.S at low or high dose, single or two shots; roughly 5 received placebo; per-sample allocation not given. Repertoires of vaccine and placebo recipients were sequenced from samples collected on day 63 after the first injection. Cohort 1b enrolled fewer than 30 adults aged 18-55 years at a single site in Boston, USA, between 29 July and 7 August 2020. Ad26.COV2.S was a replication-incompetent adenovirus type 26 vector expressing a prefusion-stabilized SARS-CoV-2 spike protein from the original Wuhan strain. For this chain, trimming is 5 bases at the V end and 2 bases at the J end, and the number of junction bases without a gene match is 8. The CDR3 numbers 15 residues from cysteine through phenylalanine. The CDR3 DNA has 45 bases and is translated from base 1. The germline V gene (reference sequence) yields LNHDA for CDR1 and SQIVND for CDR2.

The immunoSEQ Assay was the method used to sequence TCRbeta CDR3 regions. After extraction, genomic DNA underwent amplification by bias-controlled multiplex PCR, followed by high-throughput sequencing. Turning to the authors' computational methods: To quantify the absolute abundance of each unique TCRbeta CDR3 region, sequences were collapsed and filtered. T cell fraction was estimated by normalization of TCRbeta template counts to usable DNA, with usable DNA being measured through amplification of reference genes present in all nucleated cells. Repertoire TCRs were annotated as SARS-CoV-2-specific by exact matching of V gene, CDR3 amino acid sequence and J gene to a known reactive TCR set. The reference SARS-CoV-2 TCR set was obtained from MIRA and was filtered for enrichment in COVID-19-positive ImmuneCODE repertoires, whereby public or cross-reactive TCRs were removed. Using the MIRA antigens, annotated TCRs were further analysed by specific ORF or by position within an ORF. Breadth was defined as annotated unique rearrangements over total unique productive rearrangements; depth was the summed frequency of those rearrangements. Two-sided Wilcoxon rank-sum tests were applied when comparing TCR breadth between groups. The immuneACCESS repertoire file appears here via TCRdb, limited to in-frame rearrangements. These files lack a portion of the clones; in checked studies, under half of the deficit traces to unresolved V genes, and the cause of the others is not known. V, J and clone size are those of that table, while D and trimming were read from the DNA. For this sample the table gives about 260,000 clones, of which roughly 85% were detected only once. About 2.7% of the sample goes to the ten largest clones.

This entry comes from a study of Ad26.COV2.S vaccination and SARS-CoV-2 variants (dated by TCRdb to the early 2020s). As for the study more broadly: Donors in the vaccine arm were drawn from COV1001, a phase I-IIa trial of Ad26.COV2.S in healthy adults that was multicentre, randomized, double-blind and placebo-controlled. Ad26.COV2.S was administered intramuscularly at a dose of 5x10^10 or 1x10^11 viral particles, either as one shot or as two shots given 56 days apart. The specificity and breadth of SARS-CoV-2-reactive T cell receptors after Ad26.COV2.S vaccination were assessed by TCRbeta repertoire sequencing. The TCR-sequenced set comprised approximately 32 samples: approximately 19 Ad26.COV2.S vaccine recipients, 5 placebo recipients and 8 SARS-CoV-2 convalescent individuals. Trial participants were randomized into five groups of five, in which low-dose or high-dose Ad26.COV2.S was given once or twice, or placebo was given on both occasions. Investigators did not know the trial group allocation while performing experiments and assessing outcomes. Points the paper makes about the study in general: The authors noted that total T cell responses may have been underestimated by the TCR breadth and depth analyses. Vaccine and placebo recipients had similar non-spike TCR breadth, a finding consistent with the vaccine containing only spike. The study was not powered to compare responses between vaccine doses or regimens. After vaccination, spike-specific CD8+ and CD4+ T cell responses were reported to show substantial breadth. Spike-specific TCR breadth was higher in Ad26.COV2.S recipients than in placebo recipients (P = 0.0014).

The chain is encoded by TRBV19 joined to TRBJ1-2; TRBD1 matches 7 bases in the middle. The specimen comprised peripheral blood, sampled in a trial of Ad26.COV2.S vaccine versus placebo. This clonotype was sampled from a person between 18 and 60 years old who received the Ad26.COV2.S COVID-19 vaccine or a placebo. The CDR3 protein is CASSSSTGMNYGYTF. The bases are TGTGCCAGTAGTTCCTCGACAGGGATGAACTATGGCTACACCTTC.